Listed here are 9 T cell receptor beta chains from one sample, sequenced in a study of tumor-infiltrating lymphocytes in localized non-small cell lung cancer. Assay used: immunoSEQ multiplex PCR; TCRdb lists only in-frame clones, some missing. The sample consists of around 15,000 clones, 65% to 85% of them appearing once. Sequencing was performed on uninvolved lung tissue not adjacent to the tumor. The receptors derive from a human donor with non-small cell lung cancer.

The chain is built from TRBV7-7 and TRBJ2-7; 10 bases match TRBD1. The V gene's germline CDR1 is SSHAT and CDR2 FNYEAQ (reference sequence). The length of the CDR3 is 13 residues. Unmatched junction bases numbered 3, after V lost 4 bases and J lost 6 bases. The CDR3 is CASSSGQGTEQYF. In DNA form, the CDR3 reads TGTGCCAGCAGCTCGGGACAGGGGACCGAGCAGTACTTC.

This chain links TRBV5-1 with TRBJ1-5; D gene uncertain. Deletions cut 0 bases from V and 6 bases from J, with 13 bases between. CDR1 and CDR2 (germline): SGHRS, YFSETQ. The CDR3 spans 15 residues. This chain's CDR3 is CASSLEGNRGQPQHF. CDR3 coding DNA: TGCGCCAGCAGCTTGGAAGGTAATCGGGGTCAGCCCCAGCATTTT.

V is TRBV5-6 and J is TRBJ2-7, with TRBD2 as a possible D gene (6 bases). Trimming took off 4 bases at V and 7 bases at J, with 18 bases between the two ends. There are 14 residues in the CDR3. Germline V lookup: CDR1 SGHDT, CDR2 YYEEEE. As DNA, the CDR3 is TGTGCCAGCAGCCCGGGGTGGGGCCGGGGGGAGCAGTACTTC. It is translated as CASSPGWGRGEQYF.

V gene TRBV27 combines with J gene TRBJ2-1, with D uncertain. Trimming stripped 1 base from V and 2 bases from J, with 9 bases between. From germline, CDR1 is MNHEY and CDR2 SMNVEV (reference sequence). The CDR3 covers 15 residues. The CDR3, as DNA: TGTGCCAGCAGTTTATTTGTTGAGACCTACAATGAGCAGTTCTTC. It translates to CASSLFVETYNEQFF.

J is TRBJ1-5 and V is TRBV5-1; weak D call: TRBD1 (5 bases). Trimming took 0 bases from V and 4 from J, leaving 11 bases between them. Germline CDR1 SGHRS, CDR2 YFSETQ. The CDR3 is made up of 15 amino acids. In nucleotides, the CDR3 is TGCGCCAGCAGCTTGGCAGGGTTGCTGAATCAGCCCCAGCATTTT. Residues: CASSLAGLLNQPQHF.

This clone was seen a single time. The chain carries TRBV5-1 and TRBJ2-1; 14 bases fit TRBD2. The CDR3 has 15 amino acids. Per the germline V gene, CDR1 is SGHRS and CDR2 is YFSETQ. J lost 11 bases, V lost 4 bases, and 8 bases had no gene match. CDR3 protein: CASSPSGLAGVKQFF. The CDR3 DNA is TGCGCCAGCAGCCCCTCGGGACTAGCGGGAGTGAAGCAGTTCTTC.

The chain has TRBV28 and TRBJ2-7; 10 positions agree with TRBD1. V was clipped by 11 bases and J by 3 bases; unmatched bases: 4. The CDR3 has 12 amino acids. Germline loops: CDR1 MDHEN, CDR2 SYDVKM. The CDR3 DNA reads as TGTGCCCTCGGGACAGGGGTCTACGAGCAGTACTTC. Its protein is CALGTGVYEQYF.

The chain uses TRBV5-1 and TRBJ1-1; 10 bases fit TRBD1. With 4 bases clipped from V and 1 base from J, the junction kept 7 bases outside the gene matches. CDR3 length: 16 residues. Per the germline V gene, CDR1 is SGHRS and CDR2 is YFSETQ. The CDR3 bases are TGCGCCAGCAGCGCGGGACAGGGGCTACCGAACACTGAAGCTTTCTTT. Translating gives CASSAGQGLPNTEAFF.

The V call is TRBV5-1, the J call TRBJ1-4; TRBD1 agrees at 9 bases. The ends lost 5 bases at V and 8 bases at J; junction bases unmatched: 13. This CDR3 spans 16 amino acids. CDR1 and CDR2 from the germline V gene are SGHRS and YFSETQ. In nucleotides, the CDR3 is TGCGCCAGCAGACCAAGGGACAGGGAAGATAGGGAAAAACTGTTTTTT. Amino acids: CASRPRDREDREKLFF.